Reported below is one T cell receptor (beta chain). This entry comes from a study of blood T cell repertoires in COVID-19. Across the whole study: Sites in the United States, Italy and Spain provided acute and convalescent COVID-19 samples.

V was pared by 10 bases and J by 8 bases, with 17 bases between. Germline V gene data show CDR1 as KGHSH and CDR2 as LQKENI. This CDR3 is built from 12 residues. TCRdb's copy holds only in-frame clones and misses some; the assay was immunoSEQ multiplex PCR. The sample consists of some 250,000 clones, less than 90% of them appearing once. Sequences were obtained from peripheral blood. This chain uses TRBV18 with TRBJ1-2; D is undetermined. The sequence was obtained from a man between 60 and 75 years old with acute or convalescent COVID-19. The CDR3 is CATNTLTSGYTF. The CDR3 DNA follows: TGTGCCACCAATACCTTAACTAGCGGCTACACCTTC.